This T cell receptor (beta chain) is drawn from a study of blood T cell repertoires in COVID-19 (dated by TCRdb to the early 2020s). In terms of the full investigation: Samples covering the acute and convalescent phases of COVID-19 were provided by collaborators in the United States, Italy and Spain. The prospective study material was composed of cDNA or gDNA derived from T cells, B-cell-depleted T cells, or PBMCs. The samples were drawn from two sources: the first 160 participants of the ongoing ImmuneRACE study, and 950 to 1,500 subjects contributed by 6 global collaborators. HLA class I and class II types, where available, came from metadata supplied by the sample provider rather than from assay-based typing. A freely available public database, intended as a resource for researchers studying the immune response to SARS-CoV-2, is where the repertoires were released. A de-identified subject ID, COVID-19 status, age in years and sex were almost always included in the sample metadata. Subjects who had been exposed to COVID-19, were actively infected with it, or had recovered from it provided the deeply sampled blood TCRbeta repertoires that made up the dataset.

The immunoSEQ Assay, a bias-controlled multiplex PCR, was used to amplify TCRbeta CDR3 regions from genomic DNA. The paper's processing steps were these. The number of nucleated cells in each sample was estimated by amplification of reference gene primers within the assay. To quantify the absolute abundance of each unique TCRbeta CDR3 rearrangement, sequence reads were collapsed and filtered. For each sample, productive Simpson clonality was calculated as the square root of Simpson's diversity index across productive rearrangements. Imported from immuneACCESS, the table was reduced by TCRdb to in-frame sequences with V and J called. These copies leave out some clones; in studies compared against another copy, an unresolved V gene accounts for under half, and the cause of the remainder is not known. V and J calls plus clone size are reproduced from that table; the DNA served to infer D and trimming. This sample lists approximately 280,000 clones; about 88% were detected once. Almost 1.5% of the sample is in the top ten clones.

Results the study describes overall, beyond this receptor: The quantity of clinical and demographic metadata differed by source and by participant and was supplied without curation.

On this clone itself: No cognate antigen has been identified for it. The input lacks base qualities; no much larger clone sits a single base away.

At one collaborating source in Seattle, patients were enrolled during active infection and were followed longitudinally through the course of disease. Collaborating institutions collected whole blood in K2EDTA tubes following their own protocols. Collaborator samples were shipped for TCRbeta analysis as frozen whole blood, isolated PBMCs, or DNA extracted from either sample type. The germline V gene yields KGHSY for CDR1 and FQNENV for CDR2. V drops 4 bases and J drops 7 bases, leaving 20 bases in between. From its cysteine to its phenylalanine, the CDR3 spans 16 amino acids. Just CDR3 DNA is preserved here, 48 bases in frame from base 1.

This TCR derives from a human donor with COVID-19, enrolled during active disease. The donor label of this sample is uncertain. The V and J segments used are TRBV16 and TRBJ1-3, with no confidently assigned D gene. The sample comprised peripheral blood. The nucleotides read TGTGCCAGCAGCCCCATGACTACGGCTATCGGGAACACCATATATTTT. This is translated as CASSPMTTAIGNTIYF. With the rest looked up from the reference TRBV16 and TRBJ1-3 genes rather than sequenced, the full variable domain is GEEVAQTPKHLVRGEGQKAKLYCAPIKGHSYVFWYQQVLKNEFKFLISFQNENVFDETGMPKERFSAKCLPNSPCSLEIQATKLEDSAVYFCASSPMTTAIGNTIYFGEGSWLTVV.